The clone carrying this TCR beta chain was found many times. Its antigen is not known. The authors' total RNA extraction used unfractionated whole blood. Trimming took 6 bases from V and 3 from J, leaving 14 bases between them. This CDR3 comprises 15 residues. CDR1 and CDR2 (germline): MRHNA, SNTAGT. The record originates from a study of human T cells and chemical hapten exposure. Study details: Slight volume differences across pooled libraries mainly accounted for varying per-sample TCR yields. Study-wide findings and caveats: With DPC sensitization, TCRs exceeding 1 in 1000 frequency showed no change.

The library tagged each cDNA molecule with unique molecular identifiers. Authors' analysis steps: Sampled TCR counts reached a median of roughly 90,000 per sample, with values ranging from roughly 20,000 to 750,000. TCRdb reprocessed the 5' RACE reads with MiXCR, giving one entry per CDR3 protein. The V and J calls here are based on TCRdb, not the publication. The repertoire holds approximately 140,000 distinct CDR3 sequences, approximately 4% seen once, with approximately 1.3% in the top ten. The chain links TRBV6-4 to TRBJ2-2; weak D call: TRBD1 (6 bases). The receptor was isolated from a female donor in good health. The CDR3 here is CASSGTWGDTGELFF. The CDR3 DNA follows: TGTGCCAGCAGCGGGACATGGGGAGACACCGGGGAGCTGTTTTTT.